This entry is about one T cell receptor beta chain. The primer mix had 60 Vbeta and 13 Jbeta primers. The protocol was immunoSEQ multiplex PCR, while the TCRdb copy is restricted to in-frame clones and leaves out a portion. Here the sample spans 140,000 to 150,000 clones, roughly 74% being singletons. This entry is derived from a study of cytomegalovirus exposure and HLA in healthy donors. This CDR3 has 16 amino acids. After removal of 7 bases from V and 0 bases from J, the junction contained 9 bases not matched to a gene. Germline V lookup: CDR1 MNHNY, CDR2 SVGAGI (reference sequence). The sequence was collected from a woman aged 18-29 years in good health and CMV-seropositive. Sequencing was performed on PBMCs. The V gene is TRBV6-6, the J gene TRBJ1-3, with 7 bases that match TRBD1. The CDR3 coding sequence is TGTGCCAGCATCCAGACAGGGCTTACCTCTGGAAACACCATATATTTT. Translating gives CASIQTGLTSGNTIYF.